This T cell receptor beta chain derives from a study of vaccination effects on CD4 cells after COVID-19. In the study overall: ViraFEST assay sequencing came after antigen-specific CD4+ T cells were expanded with viral peptide pools.

Sequenced by immunoSEQ multiplex PCR; TCRdb stores in-frame clones only, minus some. Of roughly 68,000 clones in the sample, approximately 72% were seen once. This CDR3 is 13 amino acids long. CDR1 is SEHNR and CDR2 is FQNEAQ in the germline V gene (reference sequence). Deletions cut 3 bases from V and 1 base from J, with 6 bases between. As regards this clone: Its antigen remains unknown.

Subsequent to a culture period of 10 to 11 days, CD4+ T cells were isolated. Here the sequenced sample was CD4+ T cells from PBMCs cultured without peptide, taken before COVID-19 vaccination. V gene TRBV7-9 combines with J gene TRBJ1-1; D ambiguous. The TCR sequence derives from a human donor who had a prior SARS-CoV-2 infection. The DNA for the CDR3 is TGTGCCAGCAGCTTTTCCGCGAACACTGAAGCTTTCTTT. This gives the protein CASSFSANTEAFF.